Following are 4 T cell receptor beta chains from one sample sequenced in a study of response to subunit inactivated influenza vaccine. TCRdb re-called the RT-PCR reads with MiXCR, one entry per CDR3 protein. The table has approximately 500,000 distinct CDR3 sequences, 10% to 15% seen once. This specimen consisted of PBMCs from blood, obtained 40 to 50 days after vaccination. These receptors originate from a man in his forties or fifties who received an inactivated influenza vaccine.

There are many counts of this clonotype. One end of the junction varies from germline; a read error may be responsible. V gene TRBV7-2 combines with J gene TRBJ2-7; TRBD2 might be the D (5 bases). This CDR3 is 12 amino acids long. Germline CDR1 is SGHTA and CDR2 is FQGNSA. In DNA form, the CDR3 reads TGTGCCAGCAGCTTAGGGGTGTCTAGCCCGCACTTC. This encodes CASSLGVSSPHF.

This clonotype was picked up a small number of times. Compared with germline, one end of the junction differs, possibly owing to a read error. The genes are TRBV20-1 and TRBJ1-1, with D possibly being TRBD1 (5 bases). The CDR3 has 14 residues. Germline lookup yields CDR1 DFQATT and CDR2 SNEGSKA (reference sequence). Here the CDR3 DNA reads TGCAGTGCTGGAGAGGCAGGGTGGTACACTGAAGCTTTCTTT. Its translation: CSAGEAGWYTEAFF.

This clonotype was detected a few times. The J gene is TRBJ2-2, the V gene TRBV5-1, with unresolved D. Germline V CDR1 and CDR2: SGHRS, YFSETQ. This CDR3 comprises 14 residues. Trimming shortened V by 0 bases and J by 5 bases, and 8 bases separated the two germline ends. CDR3 loop: CASSLGKGTGELFF. For the CDR3, the DNA is TGCGCCAGCAGCTTGGGCAAGGGAACCGGGGAGCTGTTTTTT.

This clonotype was counted a single time. The genes are TRBV7-9 and TRBJ2-5, with a weak D call TRBD1 (6 bases). CDR3 length: 13 amino acids. Germline V lookup: CDR1 SEHNR, CDR2 FQNEAQ (reference sequence). The V end was cut by 5 bases, the J end by 7 bases, with 14 bases between. The CDR3 DNA is TGTGCCAGCAGCCAGGACAGCGGAGGGACCCAGTACTTC. Encoded protein: CASSQDSGGTQYF.